This T cell receptor (beta chain) was recorded in a study of Ad26.COV2.S vaccination and SARS-CoV-2 variants. Study at large: Donor was in the COV1001 Ad26.COV2.S trial arm. Each vaccinee took Ad26.COV2.S intramuscularly, once or twice 56 days apart.

Germline V lookup: CDR1 MNHNS, CDR2 SASEGT. The CDR3 covers 15 residues. V lost 1 base and J lost 2, with 11 bases in between. Clones were read by immunoSEQ multiplex PCR, and TCRdb kept only the in-frame ones, dropping some. The data show approximately 400,000 clones, approximately 83% seen once. Comments on this clone: Its specificity is not known.

Treatment denoted: around 19 received Ad26.COV2.S at low or high dose, single or two shots; about 5 received placebo; per-sample allocation not given. Specimens were obtained on day 63 following the first vaccine or placebo injection. General study findings and limits: Spike-specific CD8+ and CD4+ T cell responses reportedly showed substantial breadth after vaccination.

Sequencing was performed on peripheral blood, taken in a trial of Ad26.COV2.S vaccine versus placebo. The J gene is TRBJ1-2, the V gene TRBV6-1, with D uncertain. The clonotype was recovered from a person aged 18-65 years who received the Ad26.COV2.S COVID-19 vaccine or a placebo. This chain's CDR3 is CASSEVGRGNYGYTF. In DNA form, the CDR3 reads TGTGCCAGCAGTGAAGTTGGCAGAGGGAACTATGGCTACACCTTC.